The following is a T cell receptor (beta chain) sequence with its context. This clone was seen once. The target of this receptor is not known. No much larger clone is present one base from it, and per-base qualities are unavailable. Here V drops 5 bases and J drops 2 bases, and the junction holds 3 bases not matched to any gene. As encoded in the germline V gene, CDR1 is MNHEY while CDR2 is SVGAGI. Its CDR3 holds 15 amino acids, cysteine through phenylalanine. Only the CDR3 DNA stays, 45 bases, in frame from base 1. For the CD8 naive samples, CD45RO-negative cells were positively selected for CCR7, yielding a CD45RA+CCR7+ population from which TemRA cells were excluded. The donors were healthy, HIV-negative adults with no recently reported acute infections or vaccinations. Every donor was a Caucasian adult living in Nashville, Tennessee, USA. Blood was collected by leukapheresis, and PBMCs were isolated by Ficoll-Histopaque density gradient centrifugation and then cryopreserved in liquid nitrogen vapor phase. Analytical flow cytometry was used to check the purity and quantity of every magnetically sorted T cell population. Genomic DNA was isolated from every sorted fraction and measured by UV absorbance on a Nanodrop 2000c.

TCR CDR3 regions were amplified from genomic DNA by multiplex PCR using the deep immunoSEQ assay. Genomic DNA extracted from each cell subset was distributed evenly over all wells of several immunoSEQ 96-well plates, and each plate served as one replicate. Each replicate PCR for sorted subsets received about 220 ng genomic DNA, equal to about 30,000 T cell genomes. The purified libraries were quantified using a Qubit 3.0 fluorometer, sized with a Bioanalyzer 2100, and then quantified again using the KAPA Library Quantification kit. Every immunoSEQ 96-well plate was sequenced on a separate single-read 150-cycle Illumina NextSeq 550 flow cell. The authors' analysis ran thus. The immunoSEQ output contained only junctional sequences without quality scores, so filtering could not match that applied to full-length reads. Sequences were annotated with PyIR, a Python wrapper for IgBLAST v1.9, using IMGT germline references to assign V/J genes and CDR3. Reads with weak V/J assignments (E-value above 1e-6), missing CDR3, stop codons, out-of-frame junctions, or ambiguous translated residues were removed. V3J clonotypes were defined as sequences sharing an identical inferred V gene, J gene, and CDR3 amino acid sequence. The percentage overlap between two repertoires was calculated by dividing the number of shared unique clonotypes by the size of the smaller repertoire. RTK rarefaction, the Chao1 estimator, and Recon v2.1 estimates of unobserved clonotypes were used to assess repertoire richness. For all TCRbeta clonotypes obtained by the gDNA method from four donors, generation probabilities were computed with OLGA. Drawn from immuneACCESS, this table holds only the in-frame rearrangements with V and J called that TCRdb kept. Clones are partly lost; checked studies trace under half to an unresolved V gene and leave the rest unexplained. The D gene and trimming were derived from the DNA, and the V and J assignments and clone size from that table. In this sample the table shows around 2.1 million clones, approximately 94% of which occur a single time. Under 2% of the sample comes from the top ten.

This entry belongs to a study of shared clonotypes between healthy human individuals (dated by TCRdb to 2018 to 2020). The study in broad terms: The cohort included three men and a couple of women between 18 and 49 years of age. For each donor, CD4 naive and CD4 memory were each given three plates, CD8 naive was given two plates, and CD8 memory was given one plate. To estimate repertoire size and how much clonotype sharing occurs between individuals, the study deeply sequenced the blood TCR repertoires of roughly 5 healthy adults. Different laboratories and diverse techniques were used to prepare libraries and sequence TCR repertoires, to increase sequencing depth and limit assay-specific biases. Leukapheresis yielded between about 0.8 and 8.9 billion PBMCs per donor. What the authors observed across the whole study: Larger estimated clonotype richness was generally found for naive subsets than for memory subsets. Only blood was sampled, and tissue TCR repertoires likely differ from those in blood. Pairwise subsampling indicated that sequencing depth was expected to affect the degree of clonotype sharing among donors. Because the study included a small number of donors, the genetic and exposure-history diversity represented was limited. Compared with non-shared clonotypes, clonotypes shared by all four sorted-subset donors had higher generation probabilities. Incomplete sequencing was indicated by rarefaction of sorted-subset datasets, despite the large sequencing depth. Across a few donors, around 5% of naive CD4, around 3.5% of naive CD8, approximately 2.5% of memory CD4, and approximately 0.42% of memory CD8 clonotypes were shared.

Here the chain combines TRBV6-5 and TRBJ2-1; 10 junctional bases match TRBD2. Specimen: naive CD8+ T cells from PBMCs. In the paper's terms, the cell subset or site label means: CD45RA+CCR7+. The TCR sequence derives from a man younger than 35 in good health. Some clones in this sample may be carry-over from other donors' samples. In nucleotides, the sequence is TGTGCCAGCAGTCTAGCGGGAGAAACCTACAATGAGCAGTTCTTC. Its translation reads: CASSLAGETYNEQFF.